The sequence of this TCR beta chain was determined in a study of blood T cell repertoires in COVID-19. Study information: The origin of the acute and convalescent COVID-19 samples was the United States, Italy and Spain.

The germline V and J ends were trimmed by 4 bases and 1 base, with 8 bases remaining between them. The CDR3 loop spans 13 amino acids. This clone is a singleton in its sample. In the authors' methods: Estimates of nucleated cell counts were drawn from the amplification of reference gene primers. The method was immunoSEQ multiplex PCR; TCRdb's version includes in-frame clones alone and lacks a portion of them. V and J calls and clone size are given by that table; D and trimming were obtained from the DNA. Among about 340,000 clones, roughly 86% were seen once, and the ten largest hold roughly 6.6%. The sequenced sample consisted of peripheral blood. The V and J genes are TRBV12-3 or TRBV12-4 and TRBJ2-7; D unresolved. The receptor comes from a woman between 65 and 79 years old with COVID-19, enrolled during active disease. CDR3 in DNA: TGTGCCAGCAGTTGGCAGGCTTCCTACGAGCAGTACTTC. Translating it yields CASSWQASYEQYF.